These T cell receptor beta chains were read from a single sample in a study of glioma-infiltrating T cells after dendritic cell vaccination. The method was immunoSEQ multiplex PCR; TCRdb's version includes in-frame clones alone and lacks a portion of them. The sample contains roughly 88,000 clones, 81% of which appear only once. The source was blood, collected after dendritic cell vaccination. The receptors originated from a human donor with glioblastoma. The CDR3 runs from the conserved cysteine through the conserved F or W. D genes are given only for firm matches. The size entry is marked missing in some rows and otherwise reads once, few, many or a size class.

>-|-|TRBV11-2|TRBJ2-2
TGTGCCAGCAGATACAGTACCGGGGAGCTGTTTTTT
CASRYSTGELFF
>-|TRBD1|TRBV18|TRBJ2-1
TGTGCCAGCTTCCCCGGGACAGGGGGCTACAATGAGCAGTTCTTC
CASFPGTGGYNEQFF
>-|-|TRBV7-3|TRBJ2-6
TGTGCCAGCAGCTTAACGGGGAGTGGGTCTCCTGCCTCTGGGGCCAACGTCCTGACTTTC
CASSLTGSGSPASGANVLTF
>-|-|TRBV9|TRBJ1-1
TGTGCCAGCAGCGTAGGGATTACAGGGAAAACTGAAGCTTTCTTT
CASSVGITGKTEAFF
>-|-|TRBV5-6|TRBJ2-7
TGTGCCAGCAGCTTGCGACAGCCACCCTACGAGCAGTACTTC
CASSLRQPPYEQYF
>once|TRBD2|TRBV6-1|TRBJ2-4
TGTGCCAGCAGTGAAGGGACTAGAGAGGAGTACTTC
CASSEGTREEYF
>-|-|TRBV28|TRBJ1-5
TGTGCCAGCAGGTTCCTAGGGGCCAATCAGCCCCAGCATTTT
CASRFLGANQPQHF
>-|TRBD1|TRBV5-3|TRBJ2-1
TGTGCCAGAAGCTTGCAGGGGGCGGACAATGAGCAGTTCTTC
CARSLQGADNEQFF
>many|-|TRBV2|TRBJ2-7
TGTGCCAGCAGTGAAGCGCACCGGGAGCAGTACTTC
CASSEAHREQYF
>few|TRBD2|TRBV28|TRBJ2-3
TGTGCCAGCAGTCCATCGTTTGGACTAGGAAGCCACACAGATACGCAGTATTTT
CASSPSFGLGSHTDTQYF
>-|-|TRBV7-9|TRBJ2-3
TGTGCCAGCAGCCTCGGGACTCCCAGCACAGATACGCAGTATTTT
CASSLGTPSTDTQYF
>few|-|TRBV27|TRBJ2-1
TGTGCCAGCAGCCTCGACAGAGAGCAGTTCTTC
CASSLDREQFF
>-|-|TRBV11-3|TRBJ1-1
TGTGCCAGCAGCTTCAATCAGAACACTGAAGCTTTCTTT
CASSFNQNTEAFF
>-|TRBD2|TRBV5-1|TRBJ2-3
TGCGCCAGCAGCTTGGGGGGGGGAGGAGATACGCAGTATTTT
CASSLGGGGDTQYF
>-|-|TRBV5-1|TRBJ2-2
TGCGCCAGCAGCTTGTTGCCAGGGGTTACCGGGGAGCTGTTTTTT
CASSLLPGVTGELFF
>-|-|TRBV14|TRBJ1-2
TGTGCCAGCAGCCAATGGGCAGGGGAATACTATGGCTACACCTTC
CASSQWAGEYYGYTF
>-|TRBD2|TRBV9|TRBJ2-1
TGTGCAAGCGGGGCTAGCGGGTTCTCCTACAATGAGCAGTTCTTC
CASGASGFSYNEQFF
>once|TRBD1|TRBV27|TRBJ1-6
TGTGCCAGCAGTAAAATTCCCGGGACAGGTTTGAGCTCCTATAATTCACCCCTCCACTTT
CASSKIPGTGLSSYNSPLHF
>-|-|TRBV13|TRBJ1-5
TGTGCCAGCAGCTTAGGGCGACAGAGGAATCAGCCCCAGCATTTT
CASSLGRQRNQPQHF
>-|-|TRBV11-2|TRBJ2-1
TGTGCCAGCAGCCCAATCGGACTGGACTCCTACAATGAGCAGTTCTTC
CASSPIGLDSYNEQFF
>-|-|TRBV19|TRBJ1-3
TGTGCCAGTAGCCTGACAATGGCTGGAAACACCATATATTTT
CASSLTMAGNTIYF
>-|-|TRBV18|TRBJ1-1
TGTGCCAGCTCACCGGGACACATGAACACTGAAGCTTTCTTT
CASSPGHMNTEAFF
>-|TRBD1|TRBV19|TRBJ1-2
TGTGCCAGTAAAGGGACAGGGCTCGGGGCTAACTATGGCTACACCTTC
CASKGTGLGANYGYTF
>-|-|TRBV6-6|TRBJ2-3
TGTGCCAGCAGTTACTCATCCACTAGCACAGATACGCAGTATTTT
CASSYSSTSTDTQYF
>-|TRBD2|TRBV5-1|TRBJ2-1
TGCGCCAGTGGAAGGACTAGCGGGGCCAACAATGAGCAGTTCTTC
CASGRTSGANNEQFF
>-|-|TRBV5-1|TRBJ2-2
TGCGCCAGCAGGGGCAGGCTTGACACCGGGGAGCTGTTTTTT
CASRGRLDTGELFF
>-|-|TRBV19|TRBJ1-5
TGTGCCAGTAGTAAAGTCTGGGGCTACAATCAGCCCCAGCATTTT
CASSKVWGYNQPQHF
>-|TRBD1|TRBV6-1|TRBJ1-2
TGTGCCACCCTGACAGGGGTCTTCTATGGCTACACCTTC
CATLTGVFYGYTF